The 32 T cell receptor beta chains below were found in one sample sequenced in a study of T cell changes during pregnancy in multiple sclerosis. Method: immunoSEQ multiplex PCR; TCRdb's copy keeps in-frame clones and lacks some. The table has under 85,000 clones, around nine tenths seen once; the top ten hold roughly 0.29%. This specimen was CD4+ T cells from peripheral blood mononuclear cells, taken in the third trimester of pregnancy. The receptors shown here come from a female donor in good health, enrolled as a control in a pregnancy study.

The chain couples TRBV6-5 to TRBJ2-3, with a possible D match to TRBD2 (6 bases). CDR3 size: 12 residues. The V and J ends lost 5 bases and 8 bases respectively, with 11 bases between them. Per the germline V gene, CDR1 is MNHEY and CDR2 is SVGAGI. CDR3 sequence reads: CASSGGASTQYF. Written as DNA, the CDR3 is TGTGCCAGCAGTGGAGGGGCTTCTACGCAGTATTTT.

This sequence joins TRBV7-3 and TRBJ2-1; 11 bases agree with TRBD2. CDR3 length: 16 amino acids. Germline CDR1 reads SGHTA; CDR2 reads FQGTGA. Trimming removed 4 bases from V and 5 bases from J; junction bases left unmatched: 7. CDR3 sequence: CASSSHGLAGDNEQFF. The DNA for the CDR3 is TGTGCCAGCAGCTCCCACGGACTAGCGGGCGACAATGAGCAGTTCTTC.

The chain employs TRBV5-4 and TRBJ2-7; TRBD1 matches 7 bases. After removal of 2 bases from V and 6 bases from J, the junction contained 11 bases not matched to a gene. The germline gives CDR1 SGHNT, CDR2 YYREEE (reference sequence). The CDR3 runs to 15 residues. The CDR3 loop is CASSFSLGGTFEQYF. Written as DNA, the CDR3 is TGTGCCAGCAGCTTCTCCCTAGGGGGCACCTTCGAGCAGTACTTC.

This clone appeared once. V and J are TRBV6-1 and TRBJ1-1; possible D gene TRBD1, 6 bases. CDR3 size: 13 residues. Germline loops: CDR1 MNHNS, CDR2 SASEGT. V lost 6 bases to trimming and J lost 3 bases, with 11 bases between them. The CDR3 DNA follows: TGTGCCAGCAGCGCCGACAGGTACACTGAAGCTTTCTTT. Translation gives CASSADRYTEAFF.

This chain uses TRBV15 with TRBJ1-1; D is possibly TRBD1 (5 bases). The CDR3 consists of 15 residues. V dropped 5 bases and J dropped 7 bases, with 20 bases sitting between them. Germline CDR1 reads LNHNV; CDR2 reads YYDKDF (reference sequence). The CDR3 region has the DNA TGTGCCACCAGCCCCCATTACATGGTCCAGGGTGAAGCTTTCTTT. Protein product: CATSPHYMVQGEAFF.

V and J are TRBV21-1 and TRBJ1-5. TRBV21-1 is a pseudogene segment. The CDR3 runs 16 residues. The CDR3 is CASSKFAQGGDQPQHF. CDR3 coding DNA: TGTGCCAGCAGCAAATTTGCTCAGGGCGGGGATCAGCCCCAGCATTTT.

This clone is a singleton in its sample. The CDR3 DNA is TGTGCCTGGAAGGGGAGGGGGGGCCACGAGCAGTACTTC. Amino acids: CAWKGRGGHEQYF. This rearrangement joins TRBV30 to TRBJ2-7, with D possibly matching TRBD2 (7 bases). Deletions cut 4 bases from V and 5 bases from J, with 15 bases between. CDR1 is GTSNPN and CDR2 is SVGIG in the germline V gene (reference sequence). CDR3 size: 13 residues.

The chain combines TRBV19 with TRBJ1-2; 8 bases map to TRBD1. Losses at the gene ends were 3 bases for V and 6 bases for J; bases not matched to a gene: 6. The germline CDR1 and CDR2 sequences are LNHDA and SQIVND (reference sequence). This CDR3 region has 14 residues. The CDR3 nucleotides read TGTGCCAGTAGTATGATATCAGGGGGCAATGGCTACACCTTC. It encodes CASSMISGGNGYTF.

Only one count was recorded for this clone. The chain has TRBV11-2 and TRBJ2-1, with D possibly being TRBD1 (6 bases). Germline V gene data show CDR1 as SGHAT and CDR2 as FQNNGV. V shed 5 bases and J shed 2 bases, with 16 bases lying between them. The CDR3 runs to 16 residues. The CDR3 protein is CASSPRQVEPYNEQFF. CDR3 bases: TGTGCCAGCAGCCCTAGACAGGTCGAGCCCTACAATGAGCAGTTCTTC.

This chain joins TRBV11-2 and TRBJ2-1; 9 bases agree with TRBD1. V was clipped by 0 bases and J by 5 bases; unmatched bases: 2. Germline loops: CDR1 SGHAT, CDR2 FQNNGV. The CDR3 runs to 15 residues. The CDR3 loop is CASSLEGTGNNEQFF. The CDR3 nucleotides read TGTGCCAGCAGCTTAGAGGGGACAGGGAACAATGAGCAGTTCTTC.

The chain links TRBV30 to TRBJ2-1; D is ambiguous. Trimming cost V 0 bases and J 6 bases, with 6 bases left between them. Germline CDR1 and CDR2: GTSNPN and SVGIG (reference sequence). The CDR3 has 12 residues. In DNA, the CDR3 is TGTGCCTGGAGTGTAACGGGCAATGAGCAGTTCTTC. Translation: CAWSVTGNEQFF.

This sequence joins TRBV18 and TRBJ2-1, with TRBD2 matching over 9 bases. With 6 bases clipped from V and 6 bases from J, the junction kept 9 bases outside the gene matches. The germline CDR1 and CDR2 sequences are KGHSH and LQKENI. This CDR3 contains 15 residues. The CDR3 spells CASSPGTSRGNEQFF. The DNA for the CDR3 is TGTGCCAGCTCTCCCGGGACTAGCAGGGGCAATGAGCAGTTCTTC.

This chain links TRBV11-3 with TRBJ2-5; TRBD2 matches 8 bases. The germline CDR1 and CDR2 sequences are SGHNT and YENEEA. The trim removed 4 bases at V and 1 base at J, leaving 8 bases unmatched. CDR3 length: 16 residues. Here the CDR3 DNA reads TGTGCCAGCAGCTCTTACACGGGAGGGGGCCAAGAGACCCAGTACTTC. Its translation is CASSSYTGGGQETQYF.

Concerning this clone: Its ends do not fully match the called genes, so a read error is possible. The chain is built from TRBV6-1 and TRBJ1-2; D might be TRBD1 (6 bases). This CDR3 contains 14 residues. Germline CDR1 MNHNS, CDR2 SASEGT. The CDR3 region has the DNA TGTGCCAGCAGAGAAGAGCGGGACATCAAGGGCTACACCTTC. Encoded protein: CASREERDIKGYTF.

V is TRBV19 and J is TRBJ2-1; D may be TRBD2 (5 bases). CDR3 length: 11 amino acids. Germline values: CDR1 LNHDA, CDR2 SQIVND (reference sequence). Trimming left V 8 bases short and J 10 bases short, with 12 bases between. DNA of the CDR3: TGTGCCAGTTGGGGAGCGGCAGAGCAGTTCTTC. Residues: CASWGAAEQFF.

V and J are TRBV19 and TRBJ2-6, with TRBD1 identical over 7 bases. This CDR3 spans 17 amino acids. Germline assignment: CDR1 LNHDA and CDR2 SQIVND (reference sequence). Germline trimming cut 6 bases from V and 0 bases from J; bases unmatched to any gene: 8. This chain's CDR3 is CASSPTGNPSGANVLTF. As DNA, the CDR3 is TGTGCCAGTAGCCCGACAGGGAACCCCTCTGGGGCCAACGTCCTGACTTTC.

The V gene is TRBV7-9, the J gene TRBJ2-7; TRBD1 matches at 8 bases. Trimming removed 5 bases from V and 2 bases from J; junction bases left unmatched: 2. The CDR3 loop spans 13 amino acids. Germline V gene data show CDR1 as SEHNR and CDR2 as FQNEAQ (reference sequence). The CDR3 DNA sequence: TGTGCCAGCAGCACAGGGGGTCCCTACGAGCAGTACTTC. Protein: CASSTGGPYEQYF. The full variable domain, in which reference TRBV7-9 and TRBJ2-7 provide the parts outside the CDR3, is DTGVSQNPRHKITKRGQNVTFRCDPISEHNRLYWYRQTLGQGPEFLTYFQNEAQLEKSRLLSDRFSAERPKGSFSTLEIQRTEQGDSAMYLCASSTGGPYEQYFGPGTRLTVT.

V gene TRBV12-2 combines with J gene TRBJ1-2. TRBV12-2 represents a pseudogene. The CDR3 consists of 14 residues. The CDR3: CASRLVPGIDGYTF. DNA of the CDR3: TGTGCAAGTCGCTTAGTCCCCGGGATTGATGGCTACACCTTC.

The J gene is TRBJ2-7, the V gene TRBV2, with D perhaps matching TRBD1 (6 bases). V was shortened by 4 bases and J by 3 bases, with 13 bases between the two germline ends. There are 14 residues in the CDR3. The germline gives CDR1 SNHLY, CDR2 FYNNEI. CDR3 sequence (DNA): TGTGCCAGCAGTGTACAGGGATCGATCTACGAGCAGTACTTC. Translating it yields CASSVQGSIYEQYF.

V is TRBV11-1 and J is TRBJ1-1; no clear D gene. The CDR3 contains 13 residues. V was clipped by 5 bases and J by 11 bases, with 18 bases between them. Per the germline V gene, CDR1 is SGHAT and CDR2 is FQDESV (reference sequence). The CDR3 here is CASSLLSARPAFF. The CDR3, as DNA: TGTGCCAGCAGCCTTCTGAGCGCACGCCCGGCTTTCTTT.

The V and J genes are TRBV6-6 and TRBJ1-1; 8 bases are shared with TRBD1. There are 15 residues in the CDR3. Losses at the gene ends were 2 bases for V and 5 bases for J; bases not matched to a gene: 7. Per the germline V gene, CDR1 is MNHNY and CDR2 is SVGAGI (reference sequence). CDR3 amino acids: CASSYRPGGGTEAFF. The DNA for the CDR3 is TGTGCCAGCAGTTACCGTCCAGGGGGCGGGACTGAAGCTTTCTTT.

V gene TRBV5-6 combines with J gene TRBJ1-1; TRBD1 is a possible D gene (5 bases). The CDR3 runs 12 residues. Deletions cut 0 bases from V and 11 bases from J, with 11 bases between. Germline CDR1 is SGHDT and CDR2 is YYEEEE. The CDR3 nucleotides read TGTGCCAGCAGCTTGGGGGGCGCCAAGGCTTTCTTT. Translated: CASSLGGAKAFF.

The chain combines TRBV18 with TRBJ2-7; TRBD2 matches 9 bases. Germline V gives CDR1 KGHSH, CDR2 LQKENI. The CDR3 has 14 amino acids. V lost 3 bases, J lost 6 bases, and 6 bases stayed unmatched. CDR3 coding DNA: TGTGCCAGCTCACCCGGGACTAGCTACCGCGAGCAGTACTTC. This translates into CASSPGTSYREQYF.

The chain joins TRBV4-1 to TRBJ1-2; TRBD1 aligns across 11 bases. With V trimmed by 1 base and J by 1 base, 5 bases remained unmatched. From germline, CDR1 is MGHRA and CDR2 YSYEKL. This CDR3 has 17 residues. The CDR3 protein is CASSQGPGTGGNYGYTF. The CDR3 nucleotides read TGCGCCAGCAGCCAAGGACCAGGGACAGGGGGTAACTATGGCTACACCTTC.

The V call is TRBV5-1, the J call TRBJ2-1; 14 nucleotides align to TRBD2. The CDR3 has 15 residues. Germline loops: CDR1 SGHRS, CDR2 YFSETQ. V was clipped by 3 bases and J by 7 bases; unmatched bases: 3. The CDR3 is CASSWGLAGANEQFF. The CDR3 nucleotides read TGCGCCAGCAGCTGGGGACTAGCGGGGGCGAATGAGCAGTTCTTC. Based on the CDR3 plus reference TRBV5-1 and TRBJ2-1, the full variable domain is KAGVTQTPRYLIKTRGQQVTLSCSPISGHRSVSWYQQTPGQGLQFLFEYFSETQRNKGNFPGRFSGRQFSNSRSEMNVSTLELGDSALYLCASSWGLAGANEQFFGPGTRLTVL.

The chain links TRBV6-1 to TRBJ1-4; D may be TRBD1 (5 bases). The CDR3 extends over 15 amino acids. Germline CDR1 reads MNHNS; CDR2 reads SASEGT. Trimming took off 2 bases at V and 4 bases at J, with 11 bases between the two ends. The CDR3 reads CASSESPGLNEKLFF. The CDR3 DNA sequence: TGTGCCAGCAGTGAAAGTCCAGGGCTTAATGAAAAACTGTTTTTT.

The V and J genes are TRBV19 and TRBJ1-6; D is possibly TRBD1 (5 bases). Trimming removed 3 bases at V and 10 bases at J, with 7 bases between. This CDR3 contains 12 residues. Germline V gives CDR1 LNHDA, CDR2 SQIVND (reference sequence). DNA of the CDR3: TGTGCCAGTAGTATTGGACAATCACCCCTCCACTTT. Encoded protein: CASSIGQSPLHF.

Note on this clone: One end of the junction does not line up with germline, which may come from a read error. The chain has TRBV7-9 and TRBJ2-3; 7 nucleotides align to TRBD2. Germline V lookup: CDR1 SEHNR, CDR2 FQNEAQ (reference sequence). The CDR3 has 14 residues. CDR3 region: CASSVAGSTDTQYF. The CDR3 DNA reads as TGTGCCAGCAGCGTAGCGGGCAGCACAGATACGCAGTATTTT.

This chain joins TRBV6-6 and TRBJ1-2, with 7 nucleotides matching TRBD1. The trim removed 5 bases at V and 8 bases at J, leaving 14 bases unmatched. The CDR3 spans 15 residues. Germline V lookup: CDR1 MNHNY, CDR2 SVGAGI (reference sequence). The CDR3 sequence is CASSGGIRGARGYTF. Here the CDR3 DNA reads TGTGCCAGCAGTGGGGGTATCAGGGGGGCCAGGGGCTACACCTTC.

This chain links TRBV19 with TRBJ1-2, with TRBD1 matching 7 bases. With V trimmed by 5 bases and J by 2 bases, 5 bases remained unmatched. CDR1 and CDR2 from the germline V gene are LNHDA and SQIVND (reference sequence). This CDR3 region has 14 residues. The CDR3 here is CASSVGQENYGYTF. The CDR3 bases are TGTGCCAGTAGTGTCGGACAGGAAAACTATGGCTACACCTTC.

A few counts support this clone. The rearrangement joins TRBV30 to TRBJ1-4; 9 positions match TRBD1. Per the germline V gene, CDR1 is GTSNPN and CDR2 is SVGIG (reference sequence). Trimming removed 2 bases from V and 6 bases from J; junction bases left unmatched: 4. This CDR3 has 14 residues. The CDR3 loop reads CAWSTGGSYEKLFF. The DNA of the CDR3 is TGTGCCTGGAGTACAGGGGGCTCTTATGAAAAACTGTTTTTT.

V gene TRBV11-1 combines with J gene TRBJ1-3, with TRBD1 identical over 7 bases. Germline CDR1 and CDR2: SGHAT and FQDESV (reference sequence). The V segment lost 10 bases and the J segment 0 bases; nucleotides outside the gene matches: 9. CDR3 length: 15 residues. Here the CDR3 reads CATSDRRPSGNTIYF. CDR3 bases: TGTGCCACCTCGGACAGGAGACCCTCTGGAAACACCATATATTTT.